Shown below are 28 T cell receptor beta chains from a single sample sequenced in a study of patients and donors after allogeneic stem cell transplantation. TCRdb re-called the RT-PCR reads through MiXCR, storing one row per CDR3 protein. This repertoire shows about 150,000 distinct CDR3 sequences, 24% found once; its top ten account for roughly 25%. Sequencing was done on a sample of blood, either unsorted or a sorted T cell fraction (not recorded which). Every receptor here comes from a human donor who was either an allogeneic HSCT recipient or a stem cell or donor lymphocyte infusion donor (not recorded which). It is not recorded whose cells these are; they may come from a transplant donor.

This clonotype was observed a few times. The V gene is TRBV12-3 or TRBV12-4, the J gene TRBJ2-5; D perhaps matches TRBD2 (7 bases). This CDR3 is 13 amino acids long. V dropped 6 bases and J dropped 5 bases, with 13 bases sitting between them. The CDR3 coding sequence is TGTGCCAGCAGCCGGGGGGCGCGTGAGACCCAGTACTTC. It encodes CASSRGARETQYF.

V gene TRBV14 combines with J gene TRBJ2-4, with 13 bases matching TRBD2. The V and J ends lost 4 bases and 7 bases, in that order; junction bases with no gene match: 1. This CDR3 is 14 amino acids long. The germline gives CDR1 SGHDN, CDR2 FVKESK. Here the CDR3 DNA reads TGTGCCAGCAGCCGGGGACTAGCGGGGAACATTCAGTACTTC. It specifies CASSRGLAGNIQYF.

Ten or more counts support this clonotype. The V call is TRBV20-1, the J call TRBJ1-1, with 7 nucleotides matching TRBD1. Trimming cost V 6 bases and J 5 bases; bases outside gene matches: 9. Germline V lookup: CDR1 DFQATT, CDR2 SNEGSKA (reference sequence). CDR3 length: 13 residues. As DNA, the CDR3 is TGCAGTGCGACCTACGGACAGGCAACTGAAGCTTTCTTT. Encoded protein: CSATYGQATEAFF.

The rearrangement joins TRBV7-2 to TRBJ1-3, with D possibly matching TRBD1 (6 bases). Germline CDR1 reads SGHTA; CDR2 reads FQGNSA. This CDR3 has 16 residues. V lost 4 bases and J lost 2, with 15 bases in between. DNA of the CDR3: TGTGCCAGCAGCTACTCTACAGGGATCCCTGGAAACACCATATATTTT. As protein: CASSYSTGIPGNTIYF.

This clonotype was detected only a few times. The chain is built from TRBV7-6 and TRBJ2-2; D remains ambiguous. V was trimmed by 0 bases and J by 3 bases, leaving 20 bases between them. The CDR3 length is 19 residues. Germline V gene sequence: CDR1 SGHVS, CDR2 FNYEAQ. The chain's CDR3 is CASSLAVLSPHPDTGELFF. The CDR3, as DNA: TGTGCCAGCAGCTTAGCGGTGTTGAGCCCTCACCCCGACACCGGGGAGCTGTTTTTT.

The chain is built from TRBV12-3 or TRBV12-4 and TRBJ1-2; 9 nucleotides line up with TRBD1. The CDR3 covers 15 residues. J was trimmed by 4 bases and V by 6 bases; bases with no gene match: 9. CDR3 nucleotide sequence: TGTGCCAGCAGCTTTGACAGGGGGTTGTCCTATGGCTACACCTTC. It encodes CASSFDRGLSYGYTF.

CDR3 sequence reads: CASSLYGRTPGNEQFF. The CDR3 DNA is TGTGCCAGCAGCTTATACGGCAGGACCCCCGGGAATGAGCAGTTCTTC. The chain couples TRBV7-3 to TRBJ2-1, with no clear D. Germline V gives CDR1 SGHTA, CDR2 FQGTGA. The CDR3 loop spans 16 amino acids. Deletions cut 2 bases from V and 7 bases from J, with 18 bases between.

The chain combines TRBV15 with TRBJ2-7; D ambiguous. Germline V CDR1 and CDR2: LNHNV, YYDKDF (reference sequence). Trimming removed 0 bases at V and 2 bases at J, with 8 bases between. The CDR3 is made up of 14 amino acids. The CDR3 bases are TGTGCCACCAGCAGAGATAGGAATACCTACGAGCAGTACTTC. As protein: CATSRDRNTYEQYF.

The chain couples TRBV12-3 or TRBV12-4 to TRBJ2-7; 11 nucleotides align to TRBD1. Losses at the gene ends were 5 bases for V and 4 bases for J; bases not matched to a gene: 7. The length of the CDR3 is 15 residues. CDR3 sequence reads: CASSRGQGAWYEQYF. In nucleotides, the CDR3 is TGTGCCAGCAGTCGCGGACAGGGGGCTTGGTACGAGCAGTACTTC.

J is TRBJ2-3 and V is TRBV12-3 or TRBV12-4; weak D call: TRBD2 (7 bases). The CDR3 is 14 amino acids. V was trimmed by 8 bases and J by 4 bases, leaving 16 bases between them. The CDR3 DNA is TGTGCCAGCGTTTTGGGGGGGGGCCCAGATACGCAGTATTTT. Protein sequence: CASVLGGGPDTQYF.

This clonotype was observed a handful of times. The chain is built from TRBV11-1 and TRBJ1-4; 8 positions match TRBD1. This CDR3 spans 15 amino acids. The junction had 9 bases not matched to a gene; V was cut back by 5 bases and J by 7 bases. Per the germline V gene, CDR1 is SGHAT and CDR2 is FQDESV (reference sequence). The CDR3 is CASSARTGRSEKLFF. The CDR3, as DNA: TGTGCCAGCAGCGCAAGGACAGGGAGGAGTGAAAAACTGTTTTTT.

This clonotype turned up a few times. The chain links TRBV12-3 or TRBV12-4 to TRBJ1-5; tentatively, D is TRBD1 (6 bases). V lost 6 bases and J 0 bases, leaving 9 bases between the germline ends. The CDR3 has 14 residues. Here the CDR3 reads CASRTGISNQPQHF. In nucleotides, the CDR3 is TGTGCCAGCAGAACAGGGATTAGCAATCAGCCCCAGCATTTT.

The V and J genes are TRBV7-9 and TRBJ2-3, with 8 nucleotides matching TRBD1. V was clipped by 7 bases and J by 0 bases; unmatched bases: 12. Germline V gives CDR1 SEHNR, CDR2 FQNEAQ (reference sequence). CDR3 length equals 17 residues. CDR3 sequence (DNA): TGTGCCAGCACCAACCCCCTCCAGGGGGCCAGCACAGATACGCAGTATTTT. Its protein product is CASTNPLQGASTDTQYF.

The chain uses TRBV9 and TRBJ2-6, with D maybe TRBD1 (6 bases). The germline gives CDR1 SGDLS, CDR2 YYNGEE. The CDR3 runs 18 residues. Trimming cost V 4 bases and J 0 bases, with 17 bases left between them. In nucleotides, the CDR3 is TGTGCCAGCAGCAGCCGGGACAAACTATACTCTGGGGCCAACGTCCTGACTTTC. Translated: CASSSRDKLYSGANVLTF.

This clonotype was counted many times. The V gene is TRBV12-3 or TRBV12-4, the J gene TRBJ1-1, with TRBD1 as a possible D gene (6 bases). Trimming pared 5 bases from V and 0 bases from J, leaving 13 bases between. The CDR3 is 15 residues long. The CDR3 reads CASSPETGLNTEAFF. DNA for the CDR3: TGTGCCAGCAGTCCCGAAACAGGGCTGAACACTGAAGCTTTCTTT.

The J gene is TRBJ1-1, the V gene TRBV18; weak D call: TRBD1 (5 bases). The length of the CDR3 is 14 residues. Trimming left V 3 bases short and J 1 base short, with 9 bases between. Per germline, CDR1 KGHSH and CDR2 LQKENI. The CDR3 DNA is TGTGCCAGCTCACCCGTGACAGAGAACACTGAAGCTTTCTTT. Translation gives CASSPVTENTEAFF.

The V gene is TRBV27, the J gene TRBJ2-2; D gene uncertain. Germline-derived CDR1 and CDR2 are MNHEY and SMNVEV (reference sequence). The CDR3 runs to 14 residues. Trimming removed 3 bases from V and 5 bases from J, with 10 bases in between. The CDR3 reads CASSFALWTGELFF. In nucleotides, the CDR3 is TGTGCCAGCAGTTTCGCCCTTTGGACCGGGGAGCTGTTTTTT.

The table lists this clonotype with many counts. The chain employs TRBV5-6 and TRBJ1-6; 8 bases agree with TRBD1. Trimming took 4 bases from V and 5 from J; bases not matched to a gene: 5. There are 15 residues in the CDR3. Germline values: CDR1 SGHDT, CDR2 YYEEEE. CDR3 bases: TGTGCCAGCAGCGATGGACAGGGCAATAATTCACCCCTCCACTTT. The encoded protein is CASSDGQGNNSPLHF.

This chain joins TRBV10-3 and TRBJ1-6, with 8 bases fitting TRBD1. CDR3 length: 14 residues. Germline V gene data show CDR1 as ENHRY and CDR2 as SYGVKD. V lost 4 bases to trimming and J lost 9 bases; unmatched junction nucleotides: 5. The CDR3, as DNA: TGTGCCATCAGTGTGGGACAGGAAAGTTCACCCCTCCACTTT. This gives the protein CAISVGQESSPLHF.

This clonotype was detected many times. The chain uses TRBV7-2 and TRBJ1-2, with D unclear. The CDR3 sequence is 13 residues long. Germline loops: CDR1 SGHTA, CDR2 FQGNSA. Trimming removed 7 bases at V and 6 bases at J, with 15 bases between. CDR3 amino acids: CASKWRREDGYTF. The CDR3 coding sequence is TGTGCCAGCAAATGGCGGAGGGAGGATGGCTACACCTTC. The full variable domain, completed using reference TRBV7-2 and TRBJ1-2, is GAGVSQSPSNKVTEKGKDVELRCDPISGHTALYWYRQSLGQGLEFLIYFQGNSAPDKSGLPSDRFSAERTGGSVSTLTIQRTQQEDSAVYLCASKWRREDGYTFGSGTRLTVV.

This clonotype was seen repeatedly, ten times or more. The V call is TRBV24-1, the J call TRBJ1-1; D remains unclear. Between the trimmed V and J ends, which lost 1 base and 3 bases, there was a span of 5 bases. The CDR3 runs 13 residues. Germline CDR1 KGHDR, CDR2 SFDVKD. The CDR3 loop reads CATSDLKHTEAFF. The CDR3 coding sequence is TGTGCCACCAGTGATTTAAAGCACACTGAAGCTTTCTTT.

This clonotype was seen ten or more times. V gene TRBV2 combines with J gene TRBJ1-1, with 8 bases lining up with TRBD1. Trimming at V came to 4 bases and at J to 5 bases, leaving 6 bases not matched to a gene. CDR1 and CDR2 from the germline V gene are SNHLY and FYNNEI. This CDR3 has 14 amino acids. The CDR3 here is CASSAGGGGTEAFF. CDR3 coding DNA: TGTGCCAGCAGTGCAGGGGGCGGCGGGACTGAAGCTTTCTTT.

This clonotype has only a few counts. This rearrangement joins TRBV9 to TRBJ1-1, with D possibly being TRBD1 (5 bases). The V and J ends lost 0 bases and 3 bases respectively, with 12 bases between them. Per the germline V gene, CDR1 is SGDLS and CDR2 is YYNGEE. The CDR3 length is 15 residues. The CDR3 nucleotides are TGTGCCAGCAGCGTAGATGGCGGGGGTGACACTGAAGCTTTCTTT. Its protein is CASSVDGGGDTEAFF.

This sequence joins TRBV6-6 and TRBJ1-4; a weak D match, TRBD1 (5 bases). The CDR3 loop spans 15 amino acids. Germline V gene data show CDR1 as MNHNY and CDR2 as SVGAGI (reference sequence). Trimming stripped 2 bases from V and 4 bases from J, with 11 bases between. Written as DNA, the CDR3 is TGTGCCAGCAGTTACCTGACAGCGGTTAATGAAAAACTGTTTTTT. Translating gives CASSYLTAVNEKLFF.

The V gene is TRBV29-1, the J gene TRBJ2-3; no reliable D call. This CDR3 spans 13 amino acids. Germline V lookup: CDR1 SQVTM, CDR2 ANQGSEA. Trimming pared 4 bases from V and 2 bases from J, leaving 10 bases between. CDR3 in DNA: TGCAGCGTTGTAGTCAGGAACACAGATACGCAGTATTTT. It is translated as CSVVVRNTDTQYF.

This clonotype was detected a few times. This chain links TRBV4-2 with TRBJ2-7; D gene unclear. Germline V lookup: CDR1 LGHNA, CDR2 YNFKEQ. V was trimmed by 4 bases and J by 2 bases, leaving 9 bases between them. The CDR3 has 13 residues. CDR3: CASSPDTAYEQYF. CDR3 nucleotide sequence: TGTGCCAGCAGCCCCGACACAGCCTACGAGCAGTACTTC.

The V gene is TRBV12-3 or TRBV12-4, the J gene TRBJ1-2; D is perhaps TRBD1 (6 bases). Trimming took 2 bases from V and 5 from J, leaving 12 bases between them. This CDR3 spans 14 amino acids. This chain's CDR3 is CASSLPGTTYGYTF. Written as DNA, the CDR3 is TGTGCCAGCAGTTTACCCGGGACAACATATGGCTACACCTTC.

This clonotype turned up a few times. V usage is TRBV20-1 and J usage is TRBJ2-5, with TRBD1 as a possible D gene (5 bases). CDR3 length equals 14 residues. V lost 0 bases and J 3 bases, leaving 11 bases between the germline ends. The germline V gene encodes CDR1 DFQATT and CDR2 SNEGSKA (reference sequence). In DNA form, the CDR3 reads TGCAGTGCTAGAGATGGGCCAGGGAAAGAGACCCAGTACTTC. As protein: CSARDGPGKETQYF.